Each of the 26 T cell receptor beta chains below was sequenced from the same sample in a study of beta chain features in type 1 diabetes. No cognate antigen is known for these TCRs. Study results and caveats: Type 1 diabetes patients had moderately but significantly shorter TCRB CDR3s in all four CD4+ subsets.

TCRB transcripts that were expressed got sequenced, as all of the isolated RNA had been reverse transcribed. TCRdb keeps only in-frame clones here, not all; method: immunoSEQ multiplex PCR. This table has 300,000 or so clones, 13% to 15% appearing once. The sample consisted of naive CD4+ T cells from blood. These TCRs come from a young man with type 1 diabetes.

CDR3: CASSLRSGGNYEQYF. Here the CDR3 DNA reads TGTGCCAGCAGCTTGCGGTCCGGCGGGAACTACGAGCAGTACTTC. The V gene is TRBV7-2, the J gene TRBJ2-7; maybe TRBD2 (6 bases). Per the germline V gene, CDR1 is SGHTA and CDR2 is FQGNSA. Trimming shortened V by 3 bases and J by 3 bases, and 15 bases separated the two germline ends. The CDR3 spans 15 residues. Based on the CDR3 plus reference TRBV7-2 and TRBJ2-7, the full variable domain is GAGVSQSPSNKVTEKGKDVELRCDPISGHTALYWYRQSLGQGLEFLIYFQGNSAPDKSGLPSDRFSAERTGGSVSTLTIQRTQQEDSAVYLCASSLRSGGNYEQYFGPGTRLTVT.

The rearrangement joins TRBV7-6 to TRBJ2-1; TRBD2 aligns across 7 bases. V shed 1 base and J 14 bases; nucleotides not matched to a gene: 8. Germline V CDR1 and CDR2: SGHVS, FNYEAQ. This CDR3 has 13 residues. The CDR3 DNA follows: TGTGCCAGCAGCTTAGGGGCCGGGAGCGGGAAGTTCTTC. Residues: CASSLGAGSGKFF.

This clone was found a few times. The chain has TRBV4-2 and TRBJ1-5; TRBD1 matches at 8 bases. The junction had 6 bases not matched to a gene; V was cut back by 0 bases and J by 5 bases. This CDR3 is 16 amino acids long. Germline CDR1 reads LGHNA; CDR2 reads YNFKEQ. CDR3 protein: CASSQDLGQGHQPQHF. The DNA for the CDR3 is TGTGCCAGCAGCCAAGATCTCGGACAGGGACATCAGCCCCAGCATTTT.

The rearrangement joins TRBV21-1 to TRBJ2-3; TRBD2 is the table's D call, not checked against the DNA. TRBV21-1 is described as a pseudogene. The CDR3 covers 17 residues. The CDR3 is CASGVKREGRDADTQYF. DNA for the CDR3: TGTGCCAGCGGGGTTAAGCGGGAGGGCCGGGACGCAGATACGCAGTATTTT.

This chain joins TRBV4-2 and TRBJ1-5; D unresolved. The V gene lost 0 bases and the J gene lost 5 bases, with 8 bases spanning the gap. The length of the CDR3 is 14 residues. Per germline, CDR1 LGHNA and CDR2 YNFKEQ. The DNA for the CDR3 is TGTGCCAGCAGCCAAGATCCCTCTTATCAGCCCCAGCATTTT. This sequence encodes CASSQDPSYQPQHF.

This clone was picked up one time. The chain couples TRBV2 to TRBJ1-5; D remains unclear. CDR3 length: 14 residues. V lost 7 bases and J lost 7, with 17 bases in between. Germline lookup yields CDR1 SNHLY and CDR2 FYNNEI. CDR3: CASNGPGREQPQHF. CDR3 in DNA: TGTGCCAGCAATGGTCCGGGGAGAGAACAGCCCCAGCATTTT.

V gene TRBV10-3 combines with J gene TRBJ2-3; the match to TRBD1 covers 9 bases. The CDR3 is made up of 15 amino acids. CDR1 and CDR2 (germline): ENHRY, SYGVKD. The J segment lost 4 bases and the V segment lost 5 bases, leaving 7 bases of the junction unmatched. CDR3 in DNA: TGTGCCATCAGTCCCAACAGGGGGCCAGCAGATACGCAGTATTTT. Amino acid sequence: CAISPNRGPADTQYF.

V gene TRBV6-5 combines with J gene TRBJ2-3; D unclear. The CDR3 has 14 residues. V lost 11 bases, J lost 0 bases, and 15 bases lay in between. Germline CDR1 and CDR2: MNHEY and SVGAGI. The DNA for the CDR3 is TGTGCCTCTGAGCCGGGTACTAGCACAGATACGCAGTATTTT. Protein: CASEPGTSTDTQYF.

This clone was found a few times. This chain uses TRBV5-1 with TRBJ1-2; perhaps TRBD1 as D (5 bases). V lost 5 bases to trimming and J lost 3 bases, with 11 bases between them. This CDR3 is built from 13 residues. Germline V gene lookup returns CDR1 SGHRS and CDR2 YFSETQ. CDR3 residues: CASRIGGDYGYTF. The CDR3 coding sequence is TGCGCCAGCAGAATTGGGGGGGACTATGGCTACACCTTC.

The J gene is TRBJ1-5, the V gene TRBV2, with D perhaps matching TRBD1 (5 bases). The CDR3 runs 14 residues. V lost 1 base and J 7 bases, leaving 11 bases between the germline ends. Germline V lookup: CDR1 SNHLY, CDR2 FYNNEI. The CDR3 loop is CASSEGQAGQPQHF. CDR3 coding DNA: TGTGCCAGCAGTGAAGGCCAGGCAGGGCAGCCCCAGCATTTT.

There are a few counts of this clone. This rearrangement joins TRBV14 to TRBJ1-2; 7 positions match TRBD1. Trimming cost V 4 bases and J 8 bases; bases outside gene matches: 4. The V gene's germline CDR1 is SGHDN and CDR2 FVKESK. The CDR3 is 12 amino acids. The CDR3, as DNA: TGTGCCAGCAGCCGACAGGGCGACGGCTACACCTTC. It codes for CASSRQGDGYTF.

J is TRBJ2-5 and V is TRBV11-2; D call uncertain. Germline V gene lookup returns CDR1 SGHAT and CDR2 FQNNGV. The CDR3 spans 14 residues. V was cut by 3 bases and J by 5 bases, with 13 bases left in between. The CDR3 spells CASSLARGGETQYF. The CDR3 DNA follows: TGTGCCAGCAGCTTGGCCCGCGGTGGGGAGACCCAGTACTTC.

This clone showed up just a few times. The chain links TRBV5-1 to TRBJ2-1; 10 nucleotides line up with TRBD2. The CDR3 extends over 16 amino acids. The V gene's germline CDR1 is SGHRS and CDR2 YFSETQ. Losses at the gene ends were 2 bases for V and 9 bases for J; bases not matched to a gene: 11. The CDR3 DNA reads as TGCGCCAGCAGCTTAGGAGCTAGCGGGAGACGAAGTGAGCAGTTCTTC. Residues: CASSLGASGRRSEQFF.

CDR3 nucleotide sequence: TGTGCCTGGAGGCCGAGGGCCAACCTAGAAAAACTGTTTTTT. Protein product: CAWRPRANLEKLFF. The chain combines TRBV30 with TRBJ1-4, with D unresolved. Trimming pared 3 bases from V and 8 bases from J, leaving 16 bases between. There are 14 residues in the CDR3. Germline V lookup: CDR1 GTSNPN, CDR2 SVGIG (reference sequence).

This rearrangement joins TRBV27 to TRBJ1-4, with 7 nucleotides matching TRBD1. Germline CDR1 and CDR2: MNHEY and SMNVEV (reference sequence). The junction had 9 bases not matched to a gene; V was cut back by 11 bases and J by 0 bases. This CDR3 comprises 15 residues. In nucleotides, the CDR3 is TGTGCCGGCCCAAGGACAGGTGCAACTAATGAAAAACTGTTTTTT. This gives the protein CAGPRTGATNEKLFF.

The rearrangement links TRBV7-3 to TRBJ2-7; perhaps TRBD1 as D (5 bases). The CDR3 length is 13 residues. Germline loops: CDR1 SGHTA, CDR2 FQGTGA. With 5 bases removed from V and 7 bases from J, the gap between germline ends came to 15 bases. The CDR3 here is CASSQGGGAEQYF. In DNA, the CDR3 is TGTGCCAGCAGCCAGGGCGGTGGGGCAGAGCAGTACTTC. Based on the CDR3 plus reference TRBV7-3 and TRBJ2-7, the full variable domain is GAGVSQTPSNKVTEKGKYVELRCDPISGHTALYWYRQSLGQGPEFLIYFQGTGAADDSGLPNDRFFAVRPEGSVSTLKIQRTERGDSAVYLCASSQGGGAEQYFGPGTRLTVT.

The rearrangement links TRBV7-8 to TRBJ2-2, with 12 bases aligning to TRBD2. Germline V gene data show CDR1 as SGHVS and CDR2 as FQNEAQ. CDR3 length equals 16 residues. Trimming took 3 bases from V and 3 from J; bases not matched to a gene: 2. CDR3 nucleotides: TGTGCCAGCAGCTTGGGACTAGCGGGTCACACCGGGGAGCTGTTTTTT. This codes for CASSLGLAGHTGELFF.

The V gene is TRBV7-9, the J gene TRBJ2-5, with TRBD1 as a possible D gene (5 bases). Germline CDR1 is SEHNR and CDR2 is FQNEAQ (reference sequence). The ends were cut back, 0 bases at V and 2 bases at J, with 7 bases in the middle. The CDR3 is 14 residues long. CDR3 DNA: TGTGCCAGCAGCTTAGCGACAGAGCAAGAGACCCAGTACTTC. Translation gives CASSLATEQETQYF. The complete variable domain, with remaining parts taken from reference TRBV7-9 and TRBJ2-5, reads DTGVSQNPRHKITKRGQNVTFRCDPISEHNRLYWYRQTLGQGPEFLTYFQNEAQLEKSRLLSDRFSAERPKGSFSTLEIQRTEQGDSAMYLCASSLATEQETQYFGPGTRLLVL.

This chain links TRBV5-1 with TRBJ2-1; 8 nucleotides align to TRBD2. CDR1 and CDR2 (germline): SGHRS, YFSETQ. The CDR3 is made up of 15 amino acids. V shed 4 bases, J shed 5 bases, and the junction held 8 bases outside the gene matches. The CDR3 sequence is CASSESGRGDNEQFF. The CDR3 region has the DNA TGCGCCAGCAGCGAGAGCGGGAGAGGGGACAATGAGCAGTTCTTC.

The rearrangement joins TRBV7-9 to TRBJ2-7; no clear D. V gave up 8 bases and J gave up 0 bases, with 8 bases separating them. The CDR3 is 12 residues long. Germline lookup yields CDR1 SEHNR and CDR2 FQNEAQ (reference sequence). CDR3 in amino acids: CASSRSSYEQYF. The CDR3 bases are TGTGCCAGCTCCCGGAGCTCCTACGAGCAGTACTTC.

This clone has a handful of counts. The chain links TRBV5-1 to TRBJ2-5, with TRBD2 matching over 7 bases. With 4 bases clipped from V and 2 bases from J, the junction kept 8 bases outside the gene matches. Looked up from germline, CDR1 is SGHRS and CDR2 is YFSETQ. The CDR3 loop spans 15 amino acids. The CDR3 sequence: CASSPTSRRQETQYF. The CDR3 bases are TGCGCCAGCAGCCCGACTAGCAGGAGACAAGAGACCCAGTACTTC.

The chain recombines TRBV2 with TRBJ2-1, with a weak D call TRBD2 (6 bases). The V end lost 2 bases, the J end lost 10 bases, and 12 bases lay between the germline ends. CDR3 length equals 13 residues. Germline V CDR1 and CDR2: SNHLY, FYNNEI. The CDR3 loop reads CASSESMGGEQFF. The CDR3 DNA reads TGTGCCAGCAGTGAAAGCATGGGAGGAGAGCAGTTCTTC.

This clone was recorded a few times. J is TRBJ2-2 and V is TRBV7-3; D may be TRBD1 (6 bases). Trimming stripped 7 bases from V and 4 bases from J, with 10 bases between. Germline V CDR1 and CDR2: SGHTA, FQGTGA. The CDR3 sequence is 13 residues long. DNA for the CDR3: TGTGCCAGCAACTCAGGGGTCACCGGGGAGCTGTTTTTT. Amino acid sequence: CASNSGVTGELFF.

The chain is built from TRBV7-3 and TRBJ2-3; a possible D gene is TRBD2 (6 bases). Trimming cost V 5 bases and J 6 bases, with 9 bases left between them. CDR1 and CDR2 from the germline V gene are SGHTA and FQGTGA. This CDR3 comprises 12 residues. DNA of the CDR3: TGTGCCAGCAGCCACGGAGGGGATACGCAGTATTTT. This codes for CASSHGGDTQYF. The full variable domain, its missing parts supplied by reference TRBV7-3 and TRBJ2-3, is GAGVSQTPSNKVTEKGKYVELRCDPISGHTALYWYRQSLGQGPEFLIYFQGTGAADDSGLPNDRFFAVRPEGSVSTLKIQRTERGDSAVYLCASSHGGDTQYFGPGTRLTVL.

About this clone itself: Other DNA sequences within the sample encode an identical CDR3. V usage is TRBV2 and J usage is TRBJ1-5; possible D gene TRBD1, 5 bases. Per the germline V gene, CDR1 is SNHLY and CDR2 is FYNNEI. Trimming took 3 bases from V and 2 from J, leaving 8 bases between them. The CDR3 contains 14 residues. CDR3 in amino acids: CASSDRVGNQPQHF. In DNA form, the CDR3 reads TGTGCCAGCAGTGACAGGGTTGGCAATCAGCCCCAGCATTTT.

V is TRBV6-5 and J is TRBJ2-3; D is perhaps TRBD2 (6 bases). The CDR3 runs 15 residues. Per germline, CDR1 MNHEY and CDR2 SVGAGI. Trimming removed 5 bases from V and 2 bases from J, with 14 bases in between. CDR3 coding DNA: TGTGCCAGCAGTCGCACCTCGGGAGCCACAGATACGCAGTATTTT. Translating gives CASSRTSGATDTQYF.